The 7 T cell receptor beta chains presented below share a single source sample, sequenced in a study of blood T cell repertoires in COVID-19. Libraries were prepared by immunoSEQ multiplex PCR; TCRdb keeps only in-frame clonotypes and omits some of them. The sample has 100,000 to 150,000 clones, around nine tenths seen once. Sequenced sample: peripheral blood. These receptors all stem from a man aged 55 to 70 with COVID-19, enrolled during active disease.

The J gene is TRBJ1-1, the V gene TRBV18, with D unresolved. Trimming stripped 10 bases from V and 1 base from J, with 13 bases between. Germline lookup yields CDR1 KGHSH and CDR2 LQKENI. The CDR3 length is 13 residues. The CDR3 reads CATSLRSNTEAFF. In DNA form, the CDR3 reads TGTGCCACATCCCTGAGGTCGAACACTGAAGCTTTCTTT.

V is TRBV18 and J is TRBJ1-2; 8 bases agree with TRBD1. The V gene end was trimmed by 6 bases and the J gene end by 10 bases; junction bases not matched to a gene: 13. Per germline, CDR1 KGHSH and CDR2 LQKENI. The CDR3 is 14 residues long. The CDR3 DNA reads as TGTGCCAGCTCTCTGCCGGGACAGGTTCCTGACTACACCTTC. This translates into CASSLPGQVPDYTF. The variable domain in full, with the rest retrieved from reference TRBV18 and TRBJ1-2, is NAGVMQNPRHLVRRRGQEARLRCSPMKGHSHVYWYRQLPEEGLKFMVYLQKENIIDESGMPKERFSAEFPKEGPSILRIQQVVRGDSAAYFCASSLPGQVPDYTFGSGTRLTVV.

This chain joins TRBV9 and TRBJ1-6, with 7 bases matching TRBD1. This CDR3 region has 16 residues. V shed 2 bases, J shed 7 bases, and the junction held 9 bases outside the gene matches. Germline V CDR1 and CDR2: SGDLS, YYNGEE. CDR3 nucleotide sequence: TGTGCCAGCAGCGTGGCGGACAGGCTCCTCAATTCACCCCTCCACTTT. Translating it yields CASSVADRLLNSPLHF.

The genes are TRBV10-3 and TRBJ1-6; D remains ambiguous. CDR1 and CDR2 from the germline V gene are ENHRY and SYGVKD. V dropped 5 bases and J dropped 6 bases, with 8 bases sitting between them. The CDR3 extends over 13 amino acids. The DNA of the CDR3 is TGTGCCATCAGTCAGGAAGGTAATTCACCCCTCCACTTT. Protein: CAISQEGNSPLHF.

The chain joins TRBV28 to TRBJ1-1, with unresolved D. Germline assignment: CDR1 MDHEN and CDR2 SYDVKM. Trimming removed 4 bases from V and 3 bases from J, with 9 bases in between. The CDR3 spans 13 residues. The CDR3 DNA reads TGTGCCAGCAGTTATGAGGTGTACACTGAAGCTTTCTTT. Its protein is CASSYEVYTEAFF.

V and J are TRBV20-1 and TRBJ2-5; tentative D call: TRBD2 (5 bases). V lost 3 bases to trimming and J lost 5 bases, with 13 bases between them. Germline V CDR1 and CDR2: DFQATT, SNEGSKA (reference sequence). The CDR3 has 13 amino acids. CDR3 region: CSASVLAWETQYF. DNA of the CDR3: TGCAGTGCTAGTGTGCTAGCTTGGGAGACCCAGTACTTC.

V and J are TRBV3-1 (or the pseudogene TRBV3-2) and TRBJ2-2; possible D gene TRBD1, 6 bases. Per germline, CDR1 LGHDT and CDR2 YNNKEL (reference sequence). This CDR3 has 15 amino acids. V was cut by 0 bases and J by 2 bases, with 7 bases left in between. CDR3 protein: CASSQEQGNTGELFF. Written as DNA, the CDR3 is TGTGCCAGCAGCCAAGAACAGGGTAACACCGGGGAGCTGTTTTTT.